This passage covers 2 T cell receptor beta chains from one sample sequenced in a study of CD8+ T cells in alopecia areata. Those with alopecia areata gave lesional scalp punch biopsies and peripheral blood. RNA was extracted and reverse transcribed into cDNA as the sequencing template. Data came from immunoSEQ multiplex PCR; TCRdb stores just in-frame clones and leaves some out. Of fewer than 8,000 clones in the sample, around 50% were seen once. The sample in question was skin, obtained at week 0. The receptor set was obtained from a human donor with alopecia areata.

V gene TRBV4-1 combines with J gene TRBJ2-3; the D call may be TRBD1 or TRBD2 (6 bases each). The CDR3 totals 16 residues. CDR1 is MGHRA and CDR2 is YSYEKL in the germline V gene. Trimming pared 8 bases from V and 4 bases from J, leaving 22 bases between. Here the CDR3 reads CASSRGQGRVPDTQYF. CDR3 DNA sequence: TGCGCCAGCTCTCGGGGGCAGGGAAGAGTTCCAGATACGCAGTATTTT.

Only a few counts were recorded for this clone. This sequence joins TRBV4-1 and TRBJ2-7; D possibly corresponds to TRBD1 (6 bases). Germline V gene data show CDR1 as MGHRA and CDR2 as YSYEKL. Trimming took off 3 bases at V and 0 bases at J, with 9 bases between the two ends. This CDR3 spans 14 amino acids. The CDR3 loop reads CASSQTGNSYEQYF. CDR3 sequence (DNA): TGCGCCAGCAGCCAGACAGGTAACTCCTACGAGCAGTACTTC.